Below are 7 T cell receptor beta chains sequenced from a single sample in a study of blood T cells in healthy people across ages. Through a sample-barcoded 5' primer and a J-beta primer mix, a second PCR was run for about 7 to 12 cycles. Each CDR3 protein is one row after TCRdb ran MiXCR on the 5' RACE reads. The data contain 540,000 or so distinct CDR3 sequences, about 45% of them singletons. The sequenced material came from blood. These receptors originate from a man at least 80 years old in good health.

The J gene is TRBJ2-5, the V gene TRBV20-1; maybe TRBD1 (6 bases). The CDR3 is 11 amino acids. V was trimmed by 6 bases and J by 9 bases, leaving 14 bases between them. Germline V lookup: CDR1 DFQATT, CDR2 SNEGSKA (reference sequence). In nucleotides, the CDR3 is TGCAGTGCGCAGGGGAAGGAGGCCCAGTACTTC. It specifies CSAQGKEAQYF.

The rearrangement uses TRBV20-1 and TRBJ1-6, with D perhaps TRBD1 (6 bases). CDR3 size: 13 residues. V lost 5 bases to trimming and J lost 7 bases, with 12 bases between them. Germline CDR1 is DFQATT and CDR2 is SNEGSKA (reference sequence). The DNA for the CDR3 is TGCAGTGCTGCGGACAGCTACAATTCACCCCTCCACTTT. This codes for CSAADSYNSPLHF.

The V call is TRBV2, the J call TRBJ1-2; D is ambiguous. The CDR3 has 14 amino acids. CDR1 and CDR2 from the germline V gene are SNHLY and FYNNEI. The ends were cut back, 3 bases at V and 5 bases at J, with 13 bases in the middle. The CDR3 region has the DNA TGTGCCAGCAGTGACTTAGGGCTGGAGTATGGCTACACCTTC. Translating gives CASSDLGLEYGYTF.

There are many counts of this clonotype. V usage is TRBV6-6 and J usage is TRBJ2-3; D is unclear. Germline V lookup: CDR1 MNHNY, CDR2 SVGAGI (reference sequence). This CDR3 comprises 12 residues. Trimming took 2 bases from V and 5 from J, leaving 5 bases between them. The CDR3 DNA is TGTGCCAGCAGTTACCTTGAAGATACGCAGTATTTT. The encoded protein is CASSYLEDTQYF.

This chain connects TRBV20-1 to TRBJ2-1; tentatively, D is TRBD2 (6 bases). Deletions cut 5 bases from V and 2 bases from J, with 13 bases between. This CDR3 has 14 residues. Germline CDR1 is DFQATT and CDR2 is SNEGSKA (reference sequence). The CDR3 is CSALASVAYNEQFF. The CDR3 region has the DNA TGCAGTGCTTTGGCTAGCGTTGCCTACAATGAGCAGTTCTTC.

This clonotype was picked up a small number of times. CDR3 residues: CSVSKGQGYEQYF. The CDR3 nucleotides are TGCAGCGTCTCAAAGGGACAGGGCTACGAGCAGTACTTC. This chain links TRBV29-1 with TRBJ2-7; 9 bases fit TRBD1. This CDR3 spans 13 amino acids. The germline V gene has CDR1 SQVTM and CDR2 ANQGSEA. V trimming: 6 bases; J trimming: 3 bases; junction bases outside the gene matches: 6.

This clonotype was seen a handful of times. This sequence joins TRBV20-1 and TRBJ2-3; TRBD1 aligns across 7 bases. The germline gives CDR1 DFQATT, CDR2 SNEGSKA (reference sequence). Unmatched junction bases numbered 3, after V lost 8 bases and J lost 1 base. This CDR3 comprises 12 residues. The CDR3 region is CSTGVGTDTQYF. Written as DNA, the CDR3 is TGCAGTACAGGGGTCGGCACAGATACGCAGTATTTT.